This record concerns one T cell receptor (beta chain) sequence. Its target is unknown. TCRdb re-called the RT-PCR reads with MiXCR, one entry per CDR3 protein. The sample yields 14,000 or so distinct CDR3 sequences, about 81% seen once. Germline loops: CDR1 SNHLY, CDR2 FYNNEI. V lost 7 bases and J lost 2; bases outside the gene matches: 7. This CDR3 region has 14 residues. The record originates from a study of yellow fever vaccine responses in identical twins. Study observations and caveats: Twins' vaccine T cell response reportedly seemed partly convergent, partly personalized.

The sequencing here drew on T cells from blood (PBMCs), unsorted or a sorted subset (not recorded which), taken before or after yellow fever vaccination (not recorded which). The J gene is TRBJ2-7, the V gene TRBV2; TRBD2 matches at 8 bases. The sequence was obtained from a woman younger than 35 who received the yellow fever vaccine. CDR3 residues: CASTRLAPTYEQYF. In nucleotides, the CDR3 is TGTGCCAGCACGAGACTAGCGCCTACCTACGAGCAGTACTTC.